This T cell receptor beta chain was sequenced during a study of cytomegalovirus exposure and HLA in healthy donors. Points on this clone: Its antigen is still unknown.

Vbeta (60) and Jbeta (13) primers were used in the PCR. This table comes from immunoSEQ multiplex PCR, and its TCRdb copy is limited to in-frame clones, with some not included. This sample has 140,000 to 150,000 clones, with about 80% found just once. The V and J ends lost 2 bases and 3 bases, in that order; junction bases with no gene match: 6. Germline V gene lookup returns CDR1 SGHRS and CDR2 YFSETQ. This CDR3 contains 15 residues. Whole-study findings and limits: Some V segments, TRBV6-2 and TRBV6-3 among them, were indistinguishable and were therefore excluded.

The chain employs TRBV5-1 and TRBJ1-1; TRBD1 matches 8 bases. The clonotype originates from a female donor in good health and CMV-seronegative. The sequenced sample consisted of PBMCs. CDR3 loop: CASSFLGQGDTEAFF. The CDR3 DNA sequence: TGCGCCAGCAGCTTCCTAGGACAGGGAGACACTGAAGCTTTCTTT.